What follows are 20 T cell receptor beta chains derived from one specimen sequenced in a study of shared clonotypes between healthy human individuals (dated by TCRdb to about 2020). Libraries came from the immunoSEQ multiplex PCR assay. TCRdb took this table from immuneACCESS and kept in-frame rearrangements with V and J called. Such tables lack part of the clones; where checked against another copy, unresolved V genes explain under half of the gap, and the rest is unexplained. The sample contains approximately 2,300,000 clones, about nine tenths of them found a single time. The top ten clones comprise 0.37% of the sample. Sequencing was carried out using naive CD4+ T cells from PBMCs. Sample cell subset or site, as interpreted from the label and publication: CD45RA+ positively selected. The receptors originated from a man younger than 35 in good health. Some clones in this sample may be carry-over from other donors' samples.

This clone was detected a few times. The J gene is TRBJ1-1, the V gene TRBV5-1; D is possibly TRBD1 (6 bases). V lost 5 bases to trimming and J lost 1 base, with 18 bases between them. The germline CDR1 and CDR2 sequences are SGHRS and YFSETQ. This CDR3 contains 16 residues. CDR3 protein: CASSRDQDRSNTEAFF. CDR3 coding DNA: TGCGCCAGCAGTCGGGATCAAGACAGGTCGAACACTGAAGCTTTCTTT.

The J gene is TRBJ2-5, the V gene TRBV6-1, with TRBD1 identical over 7 bases. The CDR3 sequence is 15 residues long. V lost 2 bases, J lost 6 bases, and 9 bases stayed unmatched. Germline CDR1 is MNHNS and CDR2 is SASEGT. The DNA of the CDR3 is TGTGCCAGCAGTGAACGAGACAGGGATTGGCAGACCCAGTACTTC. This sequence encodes CASSERDRDWQTQYF.

The chain links TRBV7-2 to TRBJ1-1; no clear D. V lost 6 bases to trimming and J lost 6 bases, with 17 bases between them. Germline CDR1 SGHTA, CDR2 FQGNSA. CDR3 length: 14 amino acids. CDR3: CASSYKAARAEAFF. The CDR3 DNA is TGTGCCAGCAGTTATAAGGCCGCTAGGGCTGAAGCTTTCTTT.

V and J are TRBV9 and TRBJ2-1; 7 positions agree with TRBD2. The CDR3 is 17 amino acids. Germline CDR1 is SGDLS and CDR2 is YYNGEE. Trimming cost V 0 bases and J 1 base; bases outside gene matches: 7. The CDR3: CASSVGGTGRSYNEQFF. CDR3 DNA: TGTGCCAGCAGCGTAGGGGGAACCGGGAGGTCCTACAATGAGCAGTTCTTC.

The chain links TRBV14 to TRBJ2-6; D is ambiguous. Trimming pared 1 base from V and 0 bases from J, leaving 10 bases between. Germline CDR1 reads SGHDN; CDR2 reads FVKESK. This CDR3 is 17 amino acids long. CDR3 nucleotide sequence: TGTGCCAGCAGCCAAGTGAGGACGAGCTCTGGGGCCAACGTCCTGACTTTC. Protein: CASSQVRTSSGANVLTF.

As concerns this clone: The sample has other DNA sequences that encode this CDR3 too. J is TRBJ2-7 and V is TRBV28, with 7 positions matching TRBD1. From germline, CDR1 is MDHEN and CDR2 SYDVKM. J gave up 3 bases and V 2 bases, and 4 bases lay outside the gene matches. This CDR3 is built from 14 residues. The CDR3 DNA reads as TGTGCCAGCAGTTTAAGAGACAGGGTCTACGAGCAGTACTTC. This encodes CASSLRDRVYEQYF. Together with reference TRBV28 and TRBJ2-7, the CDR3 gives the full variable domain: DVKVTQSSRYLVKRTGEKVFLECVQDMDHENMFWYRQDPGLGLRLIYFSYDVKMKEKGDIPEGYSVSREKKERFSLILESASTNQTSMYLCASSLRDRVYEQYFGPGTRLTVT.

This clone appeared a single time. The chain couples TRBV7-3 to TRBJ2-7; the D is unclear. Germline CDR1 is SGHTA and CDR2 is FQGTGA. This CDR3 comprises 14 residues. The ends were cut back, 4 bases at V and 3 bases at J, with 13 bases in the middle. The CDR3 DNA sequence: TGTGCCAGCAGCTCGATTGCCAACGGCTACGAGCAGTACTTC. Encoded protein: CASSSIANGYEQYF.

The chain links TRBV10-3 to TRBJ1-3; D ambiguous. Germline-derived CDR1 and CDR2 are ENHRY and SYGVKD. The V end was cut by 3 bases, the J end by 0 bases, with 9 bases between. This CDR3 region has 15 residues. Written as DNA, the CDR3 is TGTGCCATCAGTGACCCGGGTTTCTCTGGAAACACCATATATTTT. This codes for CAISDPGFSGNTIYF.

The CDR3 loop reads CASSPGTGDNEQFF. The CDR3 DNA is TGTGCCAGCAGCCCCGGGACAGGGGACAATGAGCAGTTCTTC. The chain has TRBV7-3 and TRBJ2-1, with TRBD1 matching over 10 bases. CDR1 and CDR2 (germline): SGHTA, FQGTGA. The V and J ends lost 5 bases and 5 bases, in that order; junction bases with no gene match: 3. CDR3 length: 14 residues.

Worth noting for this clone: Other DNA sequences in the sample encode the same CDR3. The chain couples TRBV6-5 to TRBJ2-2; possibly TRBD1 for D (5 bases). Germline CDR1 MNHEY, CDR2 SVGAGI. CDR3 length: 14 amino acids. Trimming took 4 bases from V and 4 from J, leaving 10 bases between them. The CDR3 spells CASSFDRFTGELFF. The CDR3 nucleotides read TGTGCCAGCAGTTTCGACAGATTCACCGGGGAGCTGTTTTTT.

This clone was seen a single time. The chain couples TRBV18 to TRBJ2-5; 8 nucleotides agree with TRBD1. The CDR3 runs to 13 residues. V trimming: 1 base; J trimming: 5 bases; junction bases outside the gene matches: 0. Looked up from germline, CDR1 is KGHSH and CDR2 is LQKENI. Written as DNA, the CDR3 is TGTGCCAGCTCACCACGACAGGGGGAGACCCAGTACTTC. It is translated as CASSPRQGETQYF.

This rearrangement joins TRBV19 to TRBJ2-7, with a possible D match to TRBD2 (6 bases). The V gene lost 5 bases and the J gene lost 4 bases, with 6 bases spanning the gap. The CDR3 sequence is 11 residues long. CDR1 is LNHDA, CDR2 SQIVND, per germline (reference sequence). The CDR3 sequence is CASSGRYEQYF. The CDR3 DNA sequence: TGTGCCAGTAGTGGGAGGTACGAGCAGTACTTC.

The chain combines TRBV7-9 with TRBJ2-4; D remains unclear. The ends were cut back, 3 bases at V and 0 bases at J, with 12 bases in the middle. The germline V gene has CDR1 SEHNR and CDR2 FQNEAQ (reference sequence). This CDR3 spans 16 amino acids. The CDR3 reads CASSFGSSLAKNIQYF. CDR3 in DNA: TGTGCCAGCAGCTTCGGTAGCAGCCTAGCCAAAAACATTCAGTACTTC. Supplemented by reference TRBV7-9 and TRBJ2-4, the full variable domain reads DTGVSQNPRHKITKRGQNVTFRCDPISEHNRLYWYRQTLGQGPEFLTYFQNEAQLEKSRLLSDRFSAERPKGSFSTLEIQRTEQGDSAMYLCASSFGSSLAKNIQYFGAGTRLSVL.

The chain recombines TRBV7-9 with TRBJ1-1, with a possible D match to TRBD1 (5 bases). The CDR3 consists of 13 residues. Trimming cost V 2 bases and J 7 bases, with 11 bases left between them. The germline V gene has CDR1 SEHNR and CDR2 FQNEAQ (reference sequence). CDR3 nucleotides: TGTGCCAGCAGCTTATTGGGGGGGATTGAAGCTTTCTTT. As protein: CASSLLGGIEAFF.

This chain joins TRBV28 and TRBJ1-5, with no clear D. The V gene lost 2 bases and the J gene lost 4 bases, with 21 bases spanning the gap. CDR3 length: 18 amino acids. Germline V gene data show CDR1 as MDHEN and CDR2 as SYDVKM. CDR3 sequence reads: CASSLIRAAPNLNQPQHF. CDR3 nucleotide sequence: TGTGCCAGCAGTTTAATTCGAGCAGCTCCTAATCTTAATCAGCCCCAGCATTTT.

The count of this clone is one. The chain carries TRBV27 and TRBJ1-5, with TRBD1 matching over 8 bases. Germline trimming cut 6 bases from V and 7 bases from J; bases unmatched to any gene: 11. Germline CDR1 is MNHEY and CDR2 is SMNVEV (reference sequence). This CDR3 contains 15 residues. The CDR3 DNA is TGTGCCAGCAGCGCAGGGCGGGGGACAGGACAGCCCCAGCATTTT. It specifies CASSAGRGTGQPQHF.

J is TRBJ1-2 and V is TRBV6-1; 8 bases are shared with TRBD1. V gave up 2 bases and J gave up 4 bases; unmatched junction bases: 9. The CDR3 length is 16 residues. Germline V lookup: CDR1 MNHNS, CDR2 SASEGT. Here the CDR3 reads CASSEFFRQGIYGYTF. CDR3 nucleotides: TGTGCCAGCAGTGAATTTTTTCGACAGGGGATCTATGGCTACACCTTC.

This chain connects TRBV27 to TRBJ2-7; TRBD2 might be the D (5 bases). V lost 6 bases and J 9 bases, leaving 21 bases between the germline ends. Germline CDR1 MNHEY, CDR2 SMNVEV (reference sequence). The CDR3 length is 14 residues. The CDR3 here is CASSPSGLILGQYF. CDR3 bases: TGTGCCAGCAGCCCGTCTGGACTCATCTTAGGGCAGTACTTC.

Details on this clone: Other nucleotide sequences from this sample produce the same CDR3. This chain uses TRBV2 with TRBJ2-7; D gene unclear. The ends were cut back, 4 bases at V and 1 base at J, with 11 bases in the middle. CDR1 is SNHLY and CDR2 is FYNNEI in the germline V gene. The CDR3 loop spans 14 amino acids. CDR3 bases: TGTGCCAGCAGTGGGTTAGCCGGGTCCTACGAGCAGTACTTC. It codes for CASSGLAGSYEQYF.

This clone appeared a single time. The V call is TRBV15, the J call TRBJ1-3; no clear D. Germline CDR1 reads LNHNV; CDR2 reads YYDKDF (reference sequence). Trimming shortened V by 0 bases and J by 0 bases, and 9 bases separated the two germline ends. This CDR3 has 16 amino acids. Here the CDR3 reads CATSREGSHSGNTIYF. CDR3 nucleotides: TGTGCCACCAGCAGAGAGGGCAGCCACTCTGGAAACACCATATATTTT.